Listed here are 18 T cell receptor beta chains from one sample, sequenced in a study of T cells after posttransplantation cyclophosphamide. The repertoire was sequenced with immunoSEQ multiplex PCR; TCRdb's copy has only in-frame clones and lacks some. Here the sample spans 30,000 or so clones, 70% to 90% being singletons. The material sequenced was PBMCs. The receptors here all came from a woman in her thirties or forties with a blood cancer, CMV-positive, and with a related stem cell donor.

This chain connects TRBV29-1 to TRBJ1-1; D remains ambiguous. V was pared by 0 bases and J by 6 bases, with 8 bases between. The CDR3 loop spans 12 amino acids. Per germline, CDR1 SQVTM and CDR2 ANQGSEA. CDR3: CSVEEGRAEAFF. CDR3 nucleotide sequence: TGCAGCGTTGAAGAGGGGAGGGCTGAAGCTTTCTTT.

The CDR3 sequence is CASSLPTLVEQYF. The CDR3 DNA sequence: TGCGCCAGCAGCCTTCCTACGTTGGTCGAGCAGTACTTC. The chain uses TRBV5-1 and TRBJ2-7; D unresolved. Germline CDR1 SGHRS, CDR2 YFSETQ. The CDR3 totals 13 residues. Trimming took 4 bases from V and 6 from J, leaving 14 bases between them. Combining the CDR3 with reference TRBV5-1 and TRBJ2-7 gives the whole variable domain KAGVTQTPRYLIKTRGQQVTLSCSPISGHRSVSWYQQTPGQGLQFLFEYFSETQRNKGNFPGRFSGRQFSNSRSEMNVSTLELGDSALYLCASSLPTLVEQYFGPGTRLTVT.

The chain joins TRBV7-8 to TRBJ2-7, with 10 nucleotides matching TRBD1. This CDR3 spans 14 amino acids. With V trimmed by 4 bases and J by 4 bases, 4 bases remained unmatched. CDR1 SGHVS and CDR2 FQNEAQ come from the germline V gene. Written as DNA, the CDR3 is TGTGCCAGCAGCTGGGACAGGGGACCGTACGAGCAGTACTTC. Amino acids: CASSWDRGPYEQYF.

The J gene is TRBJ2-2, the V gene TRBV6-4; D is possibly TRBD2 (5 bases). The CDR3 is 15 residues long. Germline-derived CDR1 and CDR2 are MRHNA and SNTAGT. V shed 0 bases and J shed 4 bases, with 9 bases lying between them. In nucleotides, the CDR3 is TGTGCCAGCAGTGACTCGGCCGAGGGCACCGGGGAGCTGTTTTTT. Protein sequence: CASSDSAEGTGELFF.

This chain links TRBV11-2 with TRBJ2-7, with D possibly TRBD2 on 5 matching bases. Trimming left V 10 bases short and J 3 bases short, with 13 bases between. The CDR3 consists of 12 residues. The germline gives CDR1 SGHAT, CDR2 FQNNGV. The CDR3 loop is CATGIGYYEQYF. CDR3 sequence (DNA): TGTGCCACCGGGATAGGTTACTACGAGCAGTACTTC.

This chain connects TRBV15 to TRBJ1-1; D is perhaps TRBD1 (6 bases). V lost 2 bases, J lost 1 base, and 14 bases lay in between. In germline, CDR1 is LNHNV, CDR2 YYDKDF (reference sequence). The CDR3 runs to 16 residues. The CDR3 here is CATSRQTGLGNTEAFF. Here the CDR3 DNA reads TGTGCCACCAGCAGACAGACAGGACTGGGGAACACTGAAGCTTTCTTT.

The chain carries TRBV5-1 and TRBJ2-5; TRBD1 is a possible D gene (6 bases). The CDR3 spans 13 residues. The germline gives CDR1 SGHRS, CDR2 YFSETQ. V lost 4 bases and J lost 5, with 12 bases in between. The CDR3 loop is CASSIDQGETQYF. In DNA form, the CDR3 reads TGCGCCAGCAGCATCGATCAGGGGGAGACCCAGTACTTC.

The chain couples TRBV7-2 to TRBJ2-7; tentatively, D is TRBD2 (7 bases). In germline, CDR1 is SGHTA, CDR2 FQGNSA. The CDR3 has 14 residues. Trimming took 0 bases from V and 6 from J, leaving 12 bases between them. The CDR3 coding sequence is TGTGCCAGCAGCTTAGCAGGGGGGGGATTCGAGCAGTACTTC. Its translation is CASSLAGGGFEQYF.

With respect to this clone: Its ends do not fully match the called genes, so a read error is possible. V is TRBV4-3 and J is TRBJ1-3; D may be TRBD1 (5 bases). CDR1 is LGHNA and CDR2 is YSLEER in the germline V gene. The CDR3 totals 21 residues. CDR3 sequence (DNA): TGCGCCAGCAGCCAAGGGGTAGTGACAGTGGGTTCTACGACTGCTGGCAACACCATATATTTT. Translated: CASSQGVVTVGSTTAGNTIYF.

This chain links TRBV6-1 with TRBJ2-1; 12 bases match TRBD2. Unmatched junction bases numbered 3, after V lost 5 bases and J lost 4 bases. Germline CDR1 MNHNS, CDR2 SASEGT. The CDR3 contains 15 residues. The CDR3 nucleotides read TGTGCCAGCAGTTTGACTAGCGGGGGTTACAATGAGCAGTTCTTC. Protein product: CASSLTSGGYNEQFF.

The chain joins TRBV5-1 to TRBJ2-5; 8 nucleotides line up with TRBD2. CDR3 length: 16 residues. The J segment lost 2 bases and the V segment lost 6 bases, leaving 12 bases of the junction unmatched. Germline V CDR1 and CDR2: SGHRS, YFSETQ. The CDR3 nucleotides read TGCGCCAGCACCACGGGAGCGGGGGATTCTCAAGAGACCCAGTACTTC. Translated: CASTTGAGDSQETQYF.

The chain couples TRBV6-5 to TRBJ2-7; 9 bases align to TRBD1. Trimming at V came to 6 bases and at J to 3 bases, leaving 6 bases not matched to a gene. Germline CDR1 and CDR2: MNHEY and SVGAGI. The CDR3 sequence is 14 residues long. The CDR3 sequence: CASRDWGQGYEQYF. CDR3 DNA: TGTGCCAGCAGGGACTGGGGACAGGGCTACGAGCAGTACTTC.

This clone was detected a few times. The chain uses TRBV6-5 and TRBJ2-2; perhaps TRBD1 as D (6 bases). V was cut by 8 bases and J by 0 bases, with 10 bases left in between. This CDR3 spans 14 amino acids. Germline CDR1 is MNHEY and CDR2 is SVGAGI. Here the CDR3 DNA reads TGTGCCAGCTGGGACACGGCGAACACCGGGGAGCTGTTTTTT. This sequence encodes CASWDTANTGELFF.

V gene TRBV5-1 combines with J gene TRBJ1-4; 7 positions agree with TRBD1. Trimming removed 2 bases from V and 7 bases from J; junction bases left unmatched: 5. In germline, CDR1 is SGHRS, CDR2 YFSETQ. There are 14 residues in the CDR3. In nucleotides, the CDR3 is TGCGCCAGCAGCTTCCGACAGGGTGGTGAAAAACTGTTTTTT. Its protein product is CASSFRQGGEKLFF. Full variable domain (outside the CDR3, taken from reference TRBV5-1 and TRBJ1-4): KAGVTQTPRYLIKTRGQQVTLSCSPISGHRSVSWYQQTPGQGLQFLFEYFSETQRNKGNFPGRFSGRQFSNSRSEMNVSTLELGDSALYLCASSFRQGGEKLFFGSGTQLSVL.

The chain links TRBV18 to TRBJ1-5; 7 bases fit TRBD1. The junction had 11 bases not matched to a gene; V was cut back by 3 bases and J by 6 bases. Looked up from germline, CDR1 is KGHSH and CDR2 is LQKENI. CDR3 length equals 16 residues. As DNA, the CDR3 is TGTGCCAGCTCACCCGGTTTTCGAGACAGGGTTCAGCCCCAGCATTTT. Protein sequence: CASSPGFRDRVQPQHF.

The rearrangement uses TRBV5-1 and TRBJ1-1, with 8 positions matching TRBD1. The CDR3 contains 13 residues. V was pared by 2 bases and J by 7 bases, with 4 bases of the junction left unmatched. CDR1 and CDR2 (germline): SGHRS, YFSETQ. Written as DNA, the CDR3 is TGCGCCAGCAGCTTAGGACAGGGCGATGAAGCTTTCTTT. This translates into CASSLGQGDEAFF.

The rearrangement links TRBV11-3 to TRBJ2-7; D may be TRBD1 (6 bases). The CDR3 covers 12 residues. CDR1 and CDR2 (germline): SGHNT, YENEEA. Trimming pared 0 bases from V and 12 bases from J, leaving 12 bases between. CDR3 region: CASSLDLRGVYF. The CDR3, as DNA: TGTGCCAGCAGCTTAGATCTCAGGGGAGTGTACTTC. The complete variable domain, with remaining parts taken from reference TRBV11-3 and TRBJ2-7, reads EAGVVQSPRYKIIEKKQPVAFWCNPISGHNTLYWYLQNLGQGPELLIRYENEEAVDDSQLPKDRFSAERLKGVDSTLKIQPAELGDSAVYLCASSLDLRGVYFGPGTRLTVT.

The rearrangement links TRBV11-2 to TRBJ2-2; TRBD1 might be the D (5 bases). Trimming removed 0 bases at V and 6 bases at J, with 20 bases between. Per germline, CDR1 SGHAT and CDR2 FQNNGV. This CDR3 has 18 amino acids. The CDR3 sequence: CASSLDPWAGPASGELFF. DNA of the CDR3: TGTGCCAGCAGCTTAGATCCCTGGGCAGGGCCCGCATCCGGGGAGCTGTTTTTT.